The rows below give T cell receptor beta chains drawn from one sample of a study of cytomegalovirus exposure and HLA in healthy donors. Sequencing used immunoSEQ multiplex PCR; TCRdb keeps in-frame clones, though not all of them. The sample lists some 120,000 clones, approximately 69% occurring once. Specimen: PBMCs. These receptors all stem from a man between 35 and 55 years old in good health and CMV-seropositive. Both conserved end residues are part of each CDR3. The order of the fields is CDR3 protein, CDR3 DNA, D gene, J gene, V gene, clone size. A D gene is named only where the DNA matches it firmly. Part of the rows lack a size; the others show once, few, many or a class for expanded clones.

CDR3: CASSPPGQAFHEQYF
DNA: TGTGCCAGCAGCCCCCCGGGACAGGCTTTCCACGAGCAGTACTTC
D: TRBD1
J: TRBJ2-7
V: TRBV6-6
size: NA

CDR3: CAWSVPGGGRETQYF
DNA: TGTGCCTGGAGTGTACCGGGGGGGGGCCGGGAGACCCAGTACTTC
D: TRBD2
J: TRBJ2-5
V: TRBV30
size: once

CDR3: CASNFQVSNQPQHF
DNA: TGTGCCAGCAACTTTCAGGTTAGCAATCAGCCCCAGCATTTT
D: NA
J: TRBJ1-5
V: TRBV28
size: NA

CDR3: CASSPGLAIYEQYF
DNA: TGTGCCAGCAGCCCGGGACTAGCGATCTACGAGCAGTACTTC
D: TRBD2
J: TRBJ2-7
V: TRBV14
size: NA

CDR3: CASRATQGYEQYF
DNA: TGTGCCAGCAGGGCTACACAGGGTTACGAGCAGTACTTC
D: NA
J: TRBJ2-7
V: TRBV7-2
size: NA

CDR3: CASSEGWGANYGYTF
DNA: TGTGCCAGCAGTGAGGGGTGGGGAGCTAACTATGGCTACACCTTC
D: NA
J: TRBJ1-2
V: TRBV6-4
size: once

CDR3: CASSNSLDPYF
DNA: TGTGCCAGCAGCAACTCCCTAGATCCGTACTTC
D: NA
J: TRBJ2-7
V: TRBV7-9
size: NA

CDR3: CASSLIPGGIGANVLTF
DNA: TGTGCCAGCAGCTTAATTCCAGGGGGCATTGGGGCCAACGTCCTGACTTTC
D: TRBD1
J: TRBJ2-6
V: TRBV7-2
size: NA

CDR3: CASRPGPGNEKLFF
DNA: TGTGCCAGCAGGCCGGGTCCGGGTAATGAAAAACTGTTTTTT
D: NA
J: TRBJ1-4
V: TRBV28
size: NA

CDR3: CASSARGEAKNIQYF
DNA: TGTGCCAGCAGCGCCCGGGGGGAGGCCAAAAACATTCAGTACTTC
D: TRBD2
J: TRBJ2-4
V: TRBV7-2
size: NA

CDR3: CSVGVLGANTEAFF
DNA: TGCAGCGTTGGGGTTCTGGGAGCGAACACTGAAGCTTTCTTT
D: NA
J: TRBJ1-1
V: TRBV29-1
size: NA

CDR3: CASSRTGVSYEQYF
DNA: TGTGCCAGCAGTCGGACAGGGGTGTCCTACGAGCAGTACTTC
D: TRBD1
J: TRBJ2-7
V: TRBV27
size: NA

CDR3: CASSLTDFVQFF
DNA: TGCGCCAGCAGCTTGACGGACTTTGTGCAGTTCTTC
D: NA
J: TRBJ2-1
V: TRBV5-1
size: NA

CDR3: CASSAYRGVTYNEQFF
DNA: TGTGCCAGCAGCGCTTACAGGGGGGTGACCTACAATGAGCAGTTCTTC
D: TRBD1
J: TRBJ2-1
V: TRBV7-3
size: NA

CDR3: CASSFLIAGGENEQFF
DNA: TGCGCCAGCAGCTTCCTAATAGCGGGAGGAGAGAATGAGCAGTTCTTC
D: TRBD2
J: TRBJ2-1
V: TRBV5-1
size: few

CDR3: CAWSVGREGGYTF
DNA: TGTGCCTGGAGTGTCGGCAGGGAAGGTGGCTACACCTTC
D: NA
J: TRBJ1-2
V: TRBV30
size: NA

CDR3: CSVGPGLTVGEQFF
DNA: TGCAGCGTTGGTCCCGGACTAACGGTCGGTGAGCAGTTCTTC
D: NA
J: TRBJ2-1
V: TRBV29-1
size: NA

CDR3: CASSQDPPGGTLNTQYF
DNA: TGCGCCAGCAGCCAAGATCCCCCGGGAGGGACGCTGAATACGCAGTATTTT
D: TRBD2
J: TRBJ2-3
V: TRBV4-3
size: NA

CDR3: CASSLLGAYEQYF
DNA: TGTGCCAGCAGTTTATTAGGAGCCTACGAGCAGTACTTC
D: NA
J: TRBJ2-7
V: TRBV27
size: NA

CDR3: CASSFGGGNTEAFF
DNA: TGTGCCAGCAGCTTCGGCGGAGGGAACACTGAAGCTTTCTTT
D: NA
J: TRBJ1-1
V: TRBV14
size: NA

CDR3: CASSQVQKQGVRPLHF
DNA: TGTGCCAGCAGCCAAGTTCAGAAACAGGGGGTTCGCCCCCTCCACTTT
D: TRBD1
J: TRBJ1-6
V: TRBV14
size: NA

CDR3: CASSLLQGDTGELFF
DNA: TGTGCCAGCAGCTTATTACAGGGGGACACCGGGGAGCTGTTTTTT
D: TRBD1
J: TRBJ2-2
V: TRBV11-3
size: NA

CDR3: CASSLGNLAEAFF
DNA: TGTGCCAGCAGTTTAGGCAATTTGGCTGAAGCTTTCTTT
D: NA
J: TRBJ1-1
V: TRBV28
size: NA

CDR3: CASSLTGFRETQYF
DNA: TGTGCCAGCAGTTTGACAGGGTTTCGGGAGACCCAGTACTTC
D: TRBD1
J: TRBJ2-5
V: TRBV27
size: few

CDR3: CASKGQGLNEQYF
DNA: TGTGCCAGCAAGGGACAGGGGCTCAACGAGCAGTACTTC
D: TRBD1
J: TRBJ2-7
V: TRBV6-5
size: NA

CDR3: CASSVVRDRGDTDTQYF
DNA: TGTGCCAGCAGCGTAGTGAGGGACAGGGGGGACACAGATACGCAGTATTTT
D: TRBD1
J: TRBJ2-3
V: TRBV9
size: NA

CDR3: CASSDPGQGGEKLFF
DNA: TGTGCCAGCAGTGACCCCGGACAGGGCGGAGAAAAACTGTTTTTT
D: TRBD1
J: TRBJ1-4
V: TRBV25-1
size: NA

CDR3: CASSQEEKGTGELFF
DNA: TGTGCCAGCAGCCAAGAGGAGAAAGGCACCGGGGAGCTGTTTTTT
D: NA
J: TRBJ2-2
V: TRBV4-2
size: NA

CDR3: CASDGGGETQYF
DNA: TGTGCCAGCGACGGAGGAGGGGAGACCCAGTACTTC
D: NA
J: TRBJ2-5
V: TRBV7-9
size: NA

CDR3: CASSVMGLTYNEQFF
DNA: TGTGCCAGCAGCGTTATGGGACTAACTTACAATGAGCAGTTCTTC
D: TRBD2
J: TRBJ2-1
V: TRBV9
size: NA

CDR3: CAWNFDRVTGELFF
DNA: TGTGCCTGGAACTTTGACAGGGTCACCGGGGAGCTGTTTTTT
D: TRBD1
J: TRBJ2-2
V: TRBV30
size: NA

CDR3: CASSLVVGGEKLFF
DNA: TGTGCCAGCAGCTTAGTAGTAGGGGGTGAAAAACTGTTTTTT
D: NA
J: TRBJ1-4
V: TRBV7-8
size: once

CDR3: CASSSITGNGYTF
DNA: TGTGCCAGCAGTTCGATAACAGGGAATGGCTACACCTTC
D: NA
J: TRBJ1-2
V: TRBV27
size: few

CDR3: CASSYADRANGYTF
DNA: TGTGCCAGCAGTTACGCTGACAGGGCCAATGGCTACACCTTC
D: TRBD1
J: TRBJ1-2
V: TRBV6-5
size: NA

CDR3: CASSPRGIYGYTF
DNA: TGTGCCAGCAGTCCCCGCGGGATCTATGGCTACACCTTC
D: NA
J: TRBJ1-2
V: TRBV6-5
size: NA

CDR3: CASSEAGHNNQPQHF
DNA: TGTGCCAGCAGTGAAGCGGGACACAACAATCAGCCCCAGCATTTT
D: NA
J: TRBJ1-5
V: TRBV6-1
size: medium-sized

CDR3: CASSLAGGVIAYEQYF
DNA: TGCGCCAGCAGCTTGGCAGGGGGAGTGATTGCCTACGAGCAGTACTTC
D: TRBD1
J: TRBJ2-7
V: TRBV5-1
size: NA